This T cell receptor beta chain came from a study of radiotherapy plus CTLA-4 blockade in lung cancer. The V and J ends lost 2 bases and 7 bases respectively, with 6 bases between them. CDR3 length: 13 residues. Per germline, CDR1 WSHSY and CDR2 SAAADI. Libraries were prepared by immunoSEQ multiplex PCR; TCRdb keeps only in-frame clonotypes and omits some of them. The table shows around 80,000 clones, with under 75% occurring only once. The material was peripheral blood, obtained from a patient treated with radiotherapy plus ipilimumab. This chain connects TRBV10-2 to TRBJ1-6, with D uncertain. The origin of this receptor is a human donor with non-small cell lung cancer whose response to radiotherapy plus ipilimumab could not be evaluated. The CDR3 DNA follows: TGCGCCAGCAGTGAGCCCAGAAATTCACCCCTCCACTTT. It specifies CASSEPRNSPLHF.